Listed below are T cell receptor beta chains from one sample, sequenced in a study of cytomegalovirus exposure and HLA in healthy donors. TCRdb's table, derived via immunoSEQ multiplex PCR, lists solely in-frame clones and lacks some. The table lists 200,000 to 250,000 clones, about nine tenths of them singletons. Sequencing used PBMCs. The receptors come from a woman between 18 and 29 years old in good health and CMV-seropositive. Each CDR3 is given with its conserved first and last residue. D genes are given only for firm matches. Some rows have no size entry. The others give once, few or many, or a class for an expanded clone.

d_call	clone_size	v_call	j_call	cdr3_aa	cdr3_nt
.	.	TRBV9	TRBJ2-7	CASSVGKRESSYEQYF	TGTGCCAGCAGCGTAGGAAAACGGGAGAGCTCCTACGAGCAGTACTTC
.	.	TRBV6-1	TRBJ2-5	CASSIDRREETQYF	TGTGCCAGCAGTATAGACAGAAGGGAAGAGACCCAGTACTTC
.	few	TRBV7-6	TRBJ2-7	CASTPGAYEQYF	TGTGCCAGCACCCCCGGGGCCTACGAGCAGTACTTC
TRBD1	.	TRBV27	TRBJ2-7	CASSLGTEGQYF	TGTGCCAGCAGTCTCGGGACAGAAGGGCAGTACTTC
TRBD2	.	TRBV6-5	TRBJ2-7	CASSYSQRGEQYF	TGTGCCAGCAGTTACTCACAGCGGGGCGAGCAGTACTTC
TRBD2	.	TRBV28	TRBJ2-1	CASSLSGRGHNEQFF	TGTGCCAGCAGTTTGAGCGGGAGGGGGCACAATGAGCAGTTCTTC
.	few	TRBV25-1	TRBJ1-2	CASSEYRSGYTF	TGTGCCAGCAGTGAATATCGGTCGGGCTACACCTTC
TRBD1	many	TRBV2	TRBJ2-7	CASMRTGGYSYEQYF	TGTGCCAGCATGAGGACAGGGGGGTACTCCTACGAGCAGTACTTC
TRBD2	once	TRBV19	TRBJ2-3	CASSIDELAGGTDTQYF	TGTGCCAGTAGTATAGACGAACTAGCGGGAGGGACAGATACGCAGTATTTT
TRBD1	few	TRBV9	TRBJ1-1	CASSPGGGEAFF	TGTGCCAGCAGCCCAGGGGGCGGTGAAGCTTTCTTT
TRBD2	once	TRBV28	TRBJ2-7	CASSLLAGGYEQYF	TGTGCCAGCAGTCTTCTAGCGGGGGGGTACGAGCAGTACTTC
TRBD2	.	TRBV11-2	TRBJ2-7	CASSRSGGLYEQYF	TGTGCCAGCAGTCGGAGCGGGGGTCTCTACGAGCAGTACTTC
TRBD1	.	TRBV19	TRBJ1-5	CASSMSAGGRVSQHF	TGTGCCAGTAGTATGTCCGCAGGGGGAAGGGTGTCACAGCATTTT
.	once	TRBV19	TRBJ2-5	CASSIYRQAETQYF	TGTGCCAGTAGTATATACAGACAGGCGGAGACCCAGTACTTC
TRBD1	.	TRBV25-1	TRBJ1-5	CASSQQGAQPQHF	TGTGCCAGCAGTCAGCAGGGGGCTCAGCCCCAGCATTTT
TRBD1	.	TRBV27	TRBJ1-4	CASSPGQHGEKLFF	TGTGCCAGCAGTCCGGGACAGCACGGTGAAAAACTGTTTTTT
.	.	TRBV18	TRBJ2-1	CASSATSGSTTYNEQFF	TGTGCCAGCTCAGCTACTTCGGGATCCACTACATACAATGAGCAGTTCTTC
.	.	TRBV4-1	TRBJ1-4	CASSQTGRGPSEKLFF	TGCGCCAGCAGCCAGACTGGGCGGGGGCCGTCCGAAAAACTGTTTTTT
TRBD1	.	TRBV4-2	TRBJ1-2	CASSFRTGLGVAANYGYTF	TGTGCCAGCAGCTTTCGGACAGGGCTAGGGGTCGCGGCTAACTATGGCTACACCTTC
.	.	TRBV7-9	TRBJ1-2	CASSPPTGHGYTF	TGTGCCAGCAGCCCACCAACAGGGCACGGCTACACCTTC
.	few	TRBV4-1	TRBJ1-4	CASSLVGADREKLFF	TGCGCCAGCAGCCTCGTGGGGGCAGATCGGGAAAAACTGTTTTTT
TRBD2	.	TRBV7-3	TRBJ2-7	CASSLTPSGFYEQYF	TGTGCCAGCAGCTTAACGCCTAGCGGGTTCTACGAGCAGTACTTC
TRBD1	.	TRBV15	TRBJ1-1	CATSRDLLTGRNTEAFF	TGTGCCACCAGCAGAGATCTATTGACAGGGAGGAACACTGAAGCTTTCTTT
TRBD1	.	TRBV5-4	TRBJ2-5	CASSPRTGGLETQYF	TGTGCCAGCAGCCCAAGAACAGGGGGTCTAGAGACCCAGTACTTC
TRBD2	.	TRBV4-2	TRBJ2-1	CASSQASSGWEQFF	TGTGCCAGCAGCCAAGCCTCTAGCGGGTGGGAGCAGTTCTTC
TRBD1	.	TRBV6-5	TRBJ1-1	CASIMDRGVNTEAFF	TGTGCCAGCATTATGGACAGGGGCGTAAACACTGAAGCTTTCTTT
TRBD2	.	TRBV19	TRBJ2-3	CASSMLERESLTDTQYF	TGTGCCAGTAGTATGTTGGAGCGGGAGTCCCTCACAGATACGCAGTATTTT
TRBD2	.	TRBV29-1	TRBJ2-3	CSVDLAGLSDTQYF	TGCAGCGTTGACTTAGCGGGACTATCAGATACGCAGTATTTT
TRBD2	once	TRBV9	TRBJ2-1	CASSVVPGLAGTSGGNEQFF	TGTGCCAGCAGCGTAGTACCGGGACTAGCGGGAACATCCGGAGGCAATGAGCAGTTCTTC
TRBD1	.	TRBV6-5	TRBJ1-5	CASRGGQGNQPQHF	TGTGCCAGCAGGGGGGGACAGGGCAATCAGCCCCAGCATTTT
TRBD1	.	TRBV5-1	TRBJ2-3	CASTTFQGVDTQYF	TGCGCCAGCACCACGTTCCAGGGGGTAGATACGCAGTATTTT
.	.	TRBV4-1	TRBJ2-2	CASSHEGGGGELFF	TGCGCCAGCAGCCATGAGGGAGGAGGCGGGGAGCTGTTTTTT
TRBD2	.	TRBV11-3	TRBJ2-2	CASSSGTSGFRAGELFF	TGTGCCAGCAGCTCTGGGACTAGCGGGTTTCGCGCCGGGGAGCTGTTTTTT
TRBD1	medium-sized	TRBV18	TRBJ2-7	CASSPPQDRVSEQYF	TGTGCCAGCTCACCACCGCAGGACAGGGTATCCGAGCAGTACTTC
.	.	TRBV4-1	TRBJ1-2	CASSQTENYGYTF	TGCGCCAGCAGCCAGACAGAGAACTATGGCTACACCTTC
.	.	TRBV7-7	TRBJ2-6	CASSNSLGIGRGSGANVLTF	TGTGCCAGCAGCAATTCCTTAGGTATCGGGAGAGGGTCTGGGGCCAACGTCCTGACTTTC
.	.	TRBV27	TRBJ1-5	CASSFNSNQPQHF	TGTGCCAGCAGTTTTAATAGCAATCAGCCCCAGCATTTT
TRBD2	.	TRBV10-1	TRBJ2-1	CASSPAGTSGGSAHNEQFF	TGCGCCAGCAGTCCCGCCGGGACTAGCGGGGGGTCGGCCCACAATGAGCAGTTCTTC
.	.	TRBV19	TRBJ2-3	CASSSGYRTDTQYF	TGTGCCAGTAGTTCCGGGTATCGCACAGATACGCAGTATTTT
TRBD2	.	TRBV10-3	TRBJ2-3	CAIRESGTDTDTQYF	TGTGCCATCAGGGAGAGCGGGACCGACACAGATACGCAGTATTTT
.	.	TRBV25-1	TRBJ2-1	CASSEADSVLFHNEQFF	TGTGCCAGCAGTGAGGCGGACAGTGTCCTTTTCCACAATGAGCAGTTCTTC
.	.	TRBV7-9	TRBJ2-1	CASSPPTENEQFF	TGTGCCAGCAGCCCCCCGACAGAAAATGAGCAGTTCTTC
TRBD2	once	TRBV5-5	TRBJ2-1	CASSLVASGGLGFF	TGTGCCAGCAGCTTGGTAGCTAGCGGGGGGCTGGGGTTCTTC
.	.	TRBV30	TRBJ2-7	CAWSNNYEQYF	TGTGCCTGGAGTAACAACTACGAGCAGTACTTC
.	once	TRBV5-8	TRBJ2-1	CASSTTRTALYNEQFF	TGTGCCAGCAGCACAACTAGGACAGCCCTTTACAATGAGCAGTTCTTC
TRBD2	.	TRBV6-6	TRBJ2-1	CASIDSGSSNEQFF	TGTGCCAGCATTGATAGCGGGAGTAGCAATGAGCAGTTCTTC
.	.	TRBV10-2	TRBJ1-2	CASSTGRANYGYTF	TGCGCCAGCAGTACAGGGAGAGCTAACTATGGCTACACCTTC
TRBD2	.	TRBV4-1	TRBJ2-1	CASSLLPSGDYNEQFF	TGCGCCAGCAGCCTCCTTCCTAGCGGGGACTACAATGAGCAGTTCTTC
TRBD1	few	TRBV4-1	TRBJ1-1	CASSHGQGNTEAFF	TGCGCCAGCAGCCATGGACAGGGGAACACTGAAGCTTTCTTT
TRBD2	.	TRBV28	TRBJ2-1	CASGGGDNEQFF	TGTGCCTCGGGGGGAGGGGACAATGAGCAGTTCTTC
TRBD2	.	TRBV5-6	TRBJ2-7	CASSFLPGGEQYF	TGTGCCAGCAGCTTCTTACCGGGAGGGGAGCAGTACTTC
.	.	TRBV18	TRBJ1-3	CASSPAGSGNTIYF	TGTGCCAGCTCACCGGCAGGTTCTGGAAACACCATATATTTT
TRBD1	.	TRBV28	TRBJ1-4	CASSQFGQGYEKLFF	TGTGCCAGCAGTCAATTCGGACAGGGGTACGAAAAACTGTTTTTT
.	.	TRBV18	TRBJ2-1	CASSLRTGRDEQFF	TGTGCCAGCTCACTAAGGACAGGGAGGGATGAGCAGTTCTTC